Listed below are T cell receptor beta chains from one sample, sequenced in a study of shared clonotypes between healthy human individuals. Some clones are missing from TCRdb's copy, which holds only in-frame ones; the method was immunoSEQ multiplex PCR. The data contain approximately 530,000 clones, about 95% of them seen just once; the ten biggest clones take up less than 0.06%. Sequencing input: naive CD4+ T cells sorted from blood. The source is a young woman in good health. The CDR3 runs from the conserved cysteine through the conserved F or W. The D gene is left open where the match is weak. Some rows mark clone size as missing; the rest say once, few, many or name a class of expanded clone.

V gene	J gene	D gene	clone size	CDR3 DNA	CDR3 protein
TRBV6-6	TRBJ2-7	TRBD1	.	TGTGCCAGCAGTCCAGGGGGTGTCGTTAGCTCCTACGAGCAGTACTTC	CASSPGGVVSSYEQYF
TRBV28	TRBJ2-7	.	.	TGTGCCACCCAATCCAGGGTCTACGAGCAGTACTTC	CATQSRVYEQYF
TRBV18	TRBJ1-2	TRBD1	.	TGTGCCAGCTCAGCCCAGGGGGGCGGCTACACCTTC	CASSAQGGGYTF
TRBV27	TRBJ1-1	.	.	TGTGCCAGCATTAGGACCACGCCAGACACTGAAGCTTTCTTT	CASIRTTPDTEAFF
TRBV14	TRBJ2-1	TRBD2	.	TGTGCCAGCAGCCAAGATCTTGTTTTCGCGGGAGGGCCCCATGAGCAGTTCTTC	CASSQDLVFAGGPHEQFF
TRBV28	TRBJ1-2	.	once	TGTGCCAGCAGTTTAACGGAGGGCTACACCTTC	CASSLTEGYTF
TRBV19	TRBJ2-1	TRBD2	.	TGTGCCAGTAGTAAGAGACTAGCGGGAGCAACCTACAATGAGCAGTTCTTC	CASSKRLAGATYNEQFF
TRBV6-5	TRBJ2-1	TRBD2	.	TGTGCCAGCAGACGCAGCGGGAGGGCCCTCAATGAGCAGTTCTTC	CASRRSGRALNEQFF
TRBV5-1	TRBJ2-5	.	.	TGCGCCAGCAGCTCCGGGCAAAGGGGTCTATTCCAAGAGACCCAGTACTTC	CASSSGQRGLFQETQYF
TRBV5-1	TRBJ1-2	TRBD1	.	TGCGCCAGCAGCCTACCCCGACAGGGTGAAGATGGCTACACCTTC	CASSLPRQGEDGYTF
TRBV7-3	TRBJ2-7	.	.	TGTGCCAGCAGCTCAAGGGGCTACGAGCAGTACTTC	CASSSRGYEQYF
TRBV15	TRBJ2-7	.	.	TGTGCCACCAGCCCTTCCGGGCACGAGCAGTACTTC	CATSPSGHEQYF
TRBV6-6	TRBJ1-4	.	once	TGTGCCAGCAGTTACTCGGGTAGCACTAATGAAAAACTGTTTTTT	CASSYSGSTNEKLFF
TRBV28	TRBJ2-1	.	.	TGTGCCAGCAATTACAGGGACTACAATGAGCAGTTCTTC	CASNYRDYNEQFF
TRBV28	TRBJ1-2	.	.	TGTGCCAGCAGTTTTTTGGCGGCGGGGAGCGATGGCTACACCTTC	CASSFLAAGSDGYTF
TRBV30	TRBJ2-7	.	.	TGTGCCTGGAGTAGGCTAGCCTACGAGCAGTACTTC	CAWSRLAYEQYF
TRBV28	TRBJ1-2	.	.	TGTGCCAGCAGTATAGACAGTGGCTATGGCTACACCTTC	CASSIDSGYGYTF
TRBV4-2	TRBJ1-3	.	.	TGTGCCAGCAGCCAAGCCCATTCGGACTCTGGAAACACCATATATTTT	CASSQAHSDSGNTIYF
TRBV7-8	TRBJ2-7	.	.	TGTGCCAGCAGCAAAAACAGGGTGAGAACCTACGAGCAGTACTTC	CASSKNRVRTYEQYF
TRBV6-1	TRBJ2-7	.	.	TGTGCCAGCAGTGAAGTACTTGCCACCTTCTACGAGCAGTACTTC	CASSEVLATFYEQYF
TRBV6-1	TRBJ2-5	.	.	TGTGCCAGCACCACGAAGAGGGGAAAGATAGAGACCCAGTACTTC	CASTTKRGKIETQYF
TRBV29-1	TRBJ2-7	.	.	TGCAGCGTAGTAGGCGCTAGAGAGCAGTACTTC	CSVVGAREQYF
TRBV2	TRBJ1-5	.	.	TGTGCCAGCAGCGTTCCTCGCCCTACGGGGGGTAATAGCAATCAGCCCCAGCATTTT	CASSVPRPTGGNSNQPQHF
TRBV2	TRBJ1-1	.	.	TGTGCCAGCAGTTTCTCGGGGGGGGCCCCTCACACTGAAGCTTTCTTT	CASSFSGGAPHTEAFF
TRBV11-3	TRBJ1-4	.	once	TGTGCCAGCAGCTTGGGGGGGTTGTATAGTGAAAAACTGTTTTTT	CASSLGGLYSEKLFF
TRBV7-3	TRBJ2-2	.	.	TGTGCCAGCAGCGAGGGACGGAACACCGGGGAGCTGTTTTTT	CASSEGRNTGELFF
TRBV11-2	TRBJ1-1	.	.	TGTGCCAGCAGGGATTTTTCCACTGAAGCTTTCTTT	CASRDFSTEAFF
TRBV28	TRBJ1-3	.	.	TGTGCCAGCACCTTGGGGGGCTCTGGAAACACCATATATTTT	CASTLGGSGNTIYF
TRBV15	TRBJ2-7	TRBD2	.	TGTGCCACCAGCATAATTCAGGGACTATATAAAGAGCAGTACTTC	CATSIIQGLYKEQYF
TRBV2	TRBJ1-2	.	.	TGTGCCAGCAGTGAAGAAGTTGTAGCCCCGGGGGGCTACACCTTC	CASSEEVVAPGGYTF
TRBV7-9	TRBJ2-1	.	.	TGTGCCAGCAGCTTAGGGCAGGGAAGAGGTCCAAATGAGCAGTTCTTC	CASSLGQGRGPNEQFF
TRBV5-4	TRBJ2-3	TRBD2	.	TGTGCCAGCAGCACGGGACTAGCGAGTGGGGGGGATACGCAGTATTTT	CASSTGLASGGDTQYF
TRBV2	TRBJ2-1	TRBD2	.	TGTGCCAGCAACCTAGCGGGAGTAGATGAGCAGTTCTTC	CASNLAGVDEQFF
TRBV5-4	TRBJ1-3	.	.	TGTGCCAGCAGCTTCTCTGGAAACACCATATATTTT	CASSFSGNTIYF
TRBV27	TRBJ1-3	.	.	TGTGCCAGCAGTGGAGGGTCCGGAAACACCATATATTTT	CASSGGSGNTIYF
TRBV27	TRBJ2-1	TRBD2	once	TGTGCCAGCAGGACTAGCGGAGCCAATGAGCAGTTCTTC	CASRTSGANEQFF
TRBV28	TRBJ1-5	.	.	TGTGCCAGCAGTCCCCGCGGGGCTCAGCCCCAGCATTTT	CASSPRGAQPQHF
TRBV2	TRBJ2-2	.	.	TGTGCCAGCAGTGGCACGACAGGACCTTACACCGGGGAGCTGTTTTTT	CASSGTTGPYTGELFF
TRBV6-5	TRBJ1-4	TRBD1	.	TGTGCCAGCAGTTACTCGATGACAGGGGGGAATGAAAAACTGTTTTTT	CASSYSMTGGNEKLFF
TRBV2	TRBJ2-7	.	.	TGTGCCAGCGGAAGACAGGCCTCCTACGAGCAGTACTTC	CASGRQASYEQYF
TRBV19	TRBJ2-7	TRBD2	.	TGTGCCAGTAGTATTAAGATGGCGGGAGGGCCCTACGAGCAGTACTTC	CASSIKMAGGPYEQYF
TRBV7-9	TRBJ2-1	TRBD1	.	TGTGCCAGCAGCTTACAGGGGGAAATCCTCAATGAGCAGTTCTTC	CASSLQGEILNEQFF
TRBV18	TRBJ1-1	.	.	TGTGCCAGCTCACCAACAACAGCGAACACTGAAGCTTTCTTT	CASSPTTANTEAFF
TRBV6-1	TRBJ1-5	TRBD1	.	TGTGCCACGAGGACAGGTGCTGGCAATCAGCCCCAGCATTTT	CATRTGAGNQPQHF
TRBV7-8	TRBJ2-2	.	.	TGTGCCAGCAGCACTACAAAGAGCGCGAACACCGGGGAGCTGTTTTTT	CASSTTKSANTGELFF
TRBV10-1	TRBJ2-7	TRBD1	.	TGCGCCAGCAGTGAACAGGGGGTCTCCTACGAGCAGTACTTC	CASSEQGVSYEQYF
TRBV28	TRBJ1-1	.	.	TGTGCCAGCAGTTTATTCCGTCGGACTGAAGCTTTCTTT	CASSLFRRTEAFF
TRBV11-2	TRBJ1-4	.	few	TGTGCCAGCAGCTTCGCTGGAGAAGAACTGTTTTTT	CASSFAGEELFF
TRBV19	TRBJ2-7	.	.	TGTGCCAGCCGCGGTTCCTACGAGCAGTACTTC	CASRGSYEQYF
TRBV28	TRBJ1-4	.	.	TGTGCCAGCAGTCTAGGCAACGGTCGGTGGGAAAAACTGTTTTTT	CASSLGNGRWEKLFF
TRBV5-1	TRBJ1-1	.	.	TGCGCCAGCAGCTTGAAGCCCCGTCCTGGGAGCCAGATGAACACTGAAGCTTTCTTT	CASSLKPRPGSQMNTEAFF
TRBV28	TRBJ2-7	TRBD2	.	TGTGCCAGCTCGCCGGGACTAGCGGGAGCGGGGGAGCAGTACTTC	CASSPGLAGAGEQYF